This TCR beta chain stems from a study of blood T cell repertoires in COVID-19. Looking at the study overall: Acute and convalescent COVID-19 specimens originated in the United States, Italy and Spain.

Trimming took 4 bases from V and 0 from J; bases not matched to a gene: 13. Germline values: CDR1 SGHRS, CDR2 YFSETQ. The CDR3 contains 18 residues. As processed by the authors: Amplification of reference gene primers provided the estimated nucleated cell counts. Data came from immunoSEQ multiplex PCR; TCRdb stores just in-frame clones and leaves some out. That table gives V, J and clone size, and the DNA gave D and trimming. Of 88,000 or so clones listed, 75% to 90% are singletons. The source is a human donor in a cohort sampled during active COVID-19. The chain combines TRBV5-1 with TRBJ1-1; 9 bases line up with TRBD1. The sequencing input was peripheral blood. CDR3 bases: TGCGCCAGCAGCCCCGGGACAGGGCAGGGGAGGATGAACACTGAAGCTTTCTTT. Protein product: CASSPGTGQGRMNTEAFF.